A selection of T cell receptor beta chains follows, all from one sample in a study of T cells in Graves' hyperthyroidism and ophthalmopathy. TCRdb analysed the multiplex PCR reads with MiXCR anew, one entry per CDR3 protein. The table records a few hundred thousand distinct CDR3 sequences, approximately 17% of them present only once. Sample: blood. These receptors were collected from a man aged 18 to 29 with Graves' ophthalmopathy. Each CDR3 is given with its conserved first and last residue. The D gene is left open where the match is weak. Clone size appears in some rows only: once, few, many, or a class for an expanded clone.

>NA|TRBV11-1|many|TRBJ1-1
CASSFNRDKAGNTEAFF
TGTGCCAGCAGCTTTAACCGGGACAAGGCGGGAAACACTGAAGCTTTCTTT
>NA|TRBV6-2/TRBV6-3|many|TRBJ1-6
CASSYVQGVDSPLHF
TGTGCCAGCAGTTACGTACAGGGAGTGGATTCACCCCTCCACTTT
>NA|TRBV20-1|NA|TRBJ1-5
CSARDLLAGTTPYPLNQPQHF
TGCAGTGCTAGAGATTTACTAGCGGGGACCACTCCGTACCCCCTCAATCAGCCCCAGCATTTT
>NA|TRBV20-1|NA|TRBJ1-3
CSARDPGTNTIYF
TGCAGTGCTAGAGATCCGGGGACAAACACCATATATTTT
>NA|TRBV20-1|NA|TRBJ2-2
CSAIVRGANTGELFF
TGCAGTGCCATCGTAAGGGGCGCGAACACCGGGGAGCTGTTTTTT
>NA|TRBV12-3/TRBV12-4|many|TRBJ2-5
CASRLRRYQETQYF
TGTGCCAGCAGACTTAGACGGTACCAAGAGACCCAGTACTTC
>NA|TRBV4-2|few|TRBJ2-1
CASSQESTAVEQFF
TGTGCCAGCAGCCAAGAGAGTACCGCCGTTGAGCAGTTCTTC
>NA|TRBV3-1|many|TRBJ1-1
CASSQDGGVTEAFF
TGTGCCAGCAGCCAAGACGGTGGGGTTACTGAAGCTTTCTTT
>TRBD2|TRBV20-1|NA|TRBJ2-7
CSARELAGGSYEQYF
TGCAGTGCTAGAGAACTAGCGGGAGGTTCGTACGAGCAGTACTTC
>NA|TRBV6-1|few|TRBJ2-7
CASSPQGGLGEEQYF
TGTGCCAGCAGTCCCCAGGGAGGCCTGGGTGAAGAGCAGTACTTC
>TRBD2|TRBV7-2|many|TRBJ2-5
CASSLFATTSGGETQYF
TGTGCCAGCAGCCTCTTTGCTACGACTAGCGGGGGAGAGACCCAGTACTTC
>NA|TRBV7-9|many|TRBJ1-6
CASSLVDESLHF
TGTGCCAGCAGCTTAGTGGACGAATCCCTCCACTTT
>NA|TRBV11-2|many|TRBJ1-1
CASSSTLPRTAFF
TGTGCCAGCAGCTCCACACTCCCCAGGACAGCTTTCTTT
>NA|TRBV10-3|NA|TRBJ2-7
CAISDPGGERYF
TGTGCCATCAGTGATCCGGGCGGCGAGCGGTACTTC
>TRBD1|TRBV5-1|NA|TRBJ2-7
CASRWDRGPYEQYF
TGCGCCAGCAGGTGGGACAGGGGACCCTACGAGCAGTACTTC
>TRBD1|TRBV2|many|TRBJ1-1
CASRTREGQEAFF
TGTGCCAGCAGGACTAGGGAGGGACAGGAAGCTTTCTTT
>TRBD1|TRBV25-1|NA|TRBJ2-2
CASSDQGAIMGTGELFF
TGTGCCAGCAGTGATCAGGGGGCCATCATGGGCACCGGGGAGCTGTTTTTT
>TRBD1|TRBV28|NA|TRBJ2-7
CASSRPGTESSYEQYF
TGTGCCAGCAGTCGCCCCGGGACAGAAAGCTCCTACGAGCAGTACTTC
>NA|TRBV5-5|NA|TRBJ2-1
CASSLRGTSSYNEQFF
TGTGCCAGCAGCTTGAGGGGGACGAGCTCCTACAATGAGCAGTTCTTC
>NA|TRBV5-6|NA|TRBJ1-6
CASSQNNNPYNSPLHF
TGTGCCAGCAGCCAAAACAACAACCCCTATAATTCACCCCTCCACTTT
>TRBD1|TRBV7-9|few|TRBJ2-7
CASSSGDRNYYEQYF
TGTGCCAGCAGCTCCGGGGACAGAAACTACTACGAGCAGTACTTC
>NA|TRBV20-1|many|TRBJ2-2
CSASPVGLGELFF
TGCAGTGCTAGTCCGGTGGGCCTCGGGGAGCTGTTTTTT
>NA|TRBV6-1|NA|TRBJ1-1
CASSRVSTEAFF
TGTGCCAGCAGCCGAGTGAGCACTGAAGCTTTCTTT
>NA|TRBV27|NA|TRBJ1-1
CASRRVFDVLNTEAFF
TGTGCCAGCAGGCGGGTATTCGATGTTTTGAACACTGAAGCTTTCTTT
>NA|TRBV10-2|NA|TRBJ2-1
CASNPYQGRWNNEQFF
TGCGCCAGCAACCCCTACCAAGGTCGGTGGAACAATGAGCAGTTCTTC
>NA|TRBV5-1|NA|TRBJ2-5
CASSLAESRGETQYF
TGCGCCAGCAGCTTGGCAGAATCCAGGGGAGAGACCCAGTACTTC
>NA|TRBV15|many|TRBJ2-7
CATSRESGVAYEQYF
TGTGCCACCAGCAGAGAGTCAGGTGTTGCCTACGAGCAGTACTTC
>NA|TRBV4-1|many|TRBJ2-7
CASSPQVESPEQYF
TGCGCCAGCAGCCCCCAAGTGGAATCTCCCGAGCAGTACTTC
>NA|TRBV19|few|TRBJ1-2
CASRLDGYTF
TGTGCCAGCAGGTTGGATGGCTACACCTTC
>NA|TRBV12-3/TRBV12-4|many|TRBJ1-2
CASSLERGYTF
TGTGCCAGCAGTTTGGAGAGAGGCTACACCTTC
>NA|TRBV7-9|many|TRBJ2-7
CASSLAVYEQYF
TGTGCCAGCAGCTTAGCTGTCTACGAGCAGTACTTC
>NA|TRBV20-1|many|TRBJ1-1
CSARDIGTANAFF
TGCAGTGCTAGAGATATCGGTACGGCCAATGCTTTCTTT
>NA|TRBV5-1|NA|TRBJ1-1
CASSPQDPQVEAFF
TGCGCCAGCAGCCCCCAGGACCCTCAGGTGGAGGCTTTCTTT
>TRBD1|TRBV20-1|many|TRBJ1-5
CSVRTGPHSNQPQHF
TGCAGTGTTCGGACAGGTCCCCATAGCAATCAGCCCCAGCATTTT
>NA|TRBV27|many|TRBJ1-1
CASSLVKGSTEAFF
TGTGCCAGCAGTTTGGTGAAGGGAAGTACTGAAGCTTTCTTT
>NA|TRBV28|NA|TRBJ1-1
CASPPGWRGETTEAFF
TGTGCCAGCCCCCCGGGGTGGAGGGGTGAAACCACTGAAGCTTTCTTT
>NA|TRBV7-9|many|TRBJ2-1
CASSSVGGSGVYNEQFF
TGTGCCAGCAGCTCAGTAGGGGGGTCAGGCGTCTACAATGAGCAGTTCTTC
>TRBD1|TRBV4-1|few|TRBJ2-5
CASSQSTGEETQYF
TGCGCCAGCAGCCAGAGCACAGGGGAGGAGACCCAGTACTTC
>NA|TRBV20-1|many|TRBJ2-1
CSASRSGVGEQFF
TGCAGTGCTTCCAGGTCTGGCGTGGGTGAGCAGTTCTTC
>TRBD1|TRBV29-1|NA|TRBJ2-7
CSVETGGLMEQYF
TGCAGCGTGGAGACAGGGGGGCTGATGGAGCAGTACTTC
>NA|TRBV7-8|many|TRBJ2-3
CASSPTRNTDTQYF
TGTGCCAGCAGCCCTACGAGGAACACAGATACGCAGTATTTT
>TRBD1|TRBV12-3/TRBV12-4|NA|TRBJ2-5
CAGSPGTGGNAIETQYF
TGTGCCGGCAGTCCCGGGACAGGGGGCAACGCCATCGAGACCCAGTACTTC